This T cell receptor (beta chain) stems from a study of blood T cells in healthy people across ages. Through a sample-barcoded 5' primer and a J-beta primer mix, a second PCR was run for 7 to 11 cycles. Using its own MiXCR run on the 5' RACE reads, TCRdb lists one record per CDR3 protein. Of roughly 1.5 million distinct CDR3 sequences in the sample, about 42% were seen once. What was sequenced was blood. The receptor's source is a woman between 18 and 29 years old in good health.

CDR3 region: CSALAGVTDTQYF. CDR3 nucleotide sequence: TGCAGTGCACTAGCGGGAGTGACAGATACGCAGTATTTT. The V and J genes are TRBV20-1 and TRBJ2-3; 11 bases are shared with TRBD2. The CDR3 contains 13 residues. The trim removed 6 bases at V and 3 bases at J, leaving 2 bases unmatched. The germline CDR1 and CDR2 sequences are DFQATT and SNEGSKA (reference sequence).